In its sample, the clone carrying this T cell receptor (beta chain) was seen once. These data come from a study of blood T cell repertoires in COVID-19. Study as a whole: The United States, Italy and Spain provided the acute and convalescent COVID-19 samples. Sources were T cells, B-cell-depleted T cells, or PBMCs; the material itself was cDNA or gDNA.

Per the study methods: It was from reference gene primer amplification that nucleated cell counts were estimated. The protocol was immunoSEQ multiplex PCR, while the TCRdb copy is restricted to in-frame clones and leaves out a portion. V, J and clone size derive from that table, while D and trimming were established from the DNA sequence. Altogether around 140,000 clones are present, 81% being singletons, with the ten largest covering approximately 8.2%. This CDR3 spans 16 amino acids. Germline trimming cut 3 bases from V and 1 base from J; bases unmatched to any gene: 5. The germline V gene encodes CDR1 LNHDA and CDR2 SQIVND (reference sequence).

The material sequenced was peripheral blood. This receptor was identified in a human donor in a cohort sampled during active COVID-19. The rearrangement joins TRBV19 to TRBJ1-4, with 7 bases fitting TRBD1. Written as DNA, the CDR3 is TGTGCCAGTAGTATGGTAGGGGGCGTAACTAATGAAAAACTGTTTTTT. Translating gives CASSMVGGVTNEKLFF.